This T cell receptor beta chain is drawn from a study of vaccination and CD4 T cells after COVID-19. For this clonotype: Its specificity is unknown.

With the Oncomine TCR Beta short-read assay, DNA from cultured CD4+ T cells was sequenced. Cultures of CD4+ T cells served as the source for extracting genomic DNA. Each CDR3 protein is one row after TCRdb ran MiXCR on the PCR reads. In the table there are 20,000 to 30,000 distinct CDR3 sequences, 40% to 55% of which are singletons. The CDR3 runs to 14 residues. V lost 7 bases to trimming and J lost 6 bases, with 17 bases between them. CDR1 and CDR2 from the germline V gene are MNHNS and SASEGT. Time point noted: late sampling 161 to 241 days after vaccination in a few convalescent patients. Described treatment: approximately nine-day PBMC culture with coronavirus spike peptide pools or control peptides (ViraFEST assay). After around ten days of culture, CD4+ T cells were negatively selected.

The gene calls are TRBV6-1 and TRBJ2-3; tentative D call: TRBD2 (7 bases). The TCR comes from a human donor who had recovered from COVID-19. The sample was CD4+ T cells from blood, cultured in vitro, taken about 7 months after SARS-CoV-2 vaccination. The CDR3 region has the DNA TGTGCCAGCAAGGGGAGGGGGTCCACGGATACGCAGTATTTT. As protein: CASKGRGSTDTQYF.